The 14 T cell receptor beta chains reported below all come from one sample, sequenced in a study of radiotherapy plus CTLA-4 blockade in lung cancer. The data were produced by immunoSEQ multiplex PCR, yet TCRdb's version contains in-frame clones alone and is incomplete. This table has about 99,000 clones, about 91% appearing once. The material was peripheral blood, obtained from a patient treated with radiotherapy plus ipilimumab. These receptors were taken from a human donor with non-small cell lung cancer that progressed on radiotherapy plus ipilimumab.

The V gene is TRBV19, the J gene TRBJ2-1; 10 positions agree with TRBD2. The CDR3 has 21 amino acids. CDR1 is LNHDA and CDR2 is SQIVND in the germline V gene (reference sequence). V lost 0 bases to trimming and J lost 2 bases; unmatched junction nucleotides: 16. The CDR3: CASSIDRGGLAGVLAYNEQFF. The CDR3 DNA is TGTGCCAGTAGTATAGATCGGGGGGGGCTAGCGGGAGTCCTAGCCTACAATGAGCAGTTCTTC.

This sequence joins TRBV6-1 and TRBJ1-2, with 7 bases lining up with TRBD1. V was clipped by 2 bases and J by 4 bases; unmatched bases: 7. The germline gives CDR1 MNHNS, CDR2 SASEGT. The CDR3 runs 15 residues. The CDR3 loop reads CASSEYAGQIYGYTF. In DNA form, the CDR3 reads TGTGCCAGCAGTGAATACGCGGGACAGATCTATGGCTACACCTTC.

V is TRBV19 and J is TRBJ2-2; 10 positions match TRBD2. Germline-derived CDR1 and CDR2 are LNHDA and SQIVND (reference sequence). CDR3 size: 17 residues. J lost 0 bases, V lost 3 bases, and 4 bases had no gene match. The CDR3 here is CASSMVAGGTNTGELFF. CDR3 nucleotide sequence: TGTGCCAGTAGTATGGTAGCGGGAGGAACGAACACCGGGGAGCTGTTTTTT. The variable domain in full, with the rest retrieved from reference TRBV19 and TRBJ2-2, is DGGITQSPKYLFRKEGQNVTLSCEQNLNHDAMYWYRQDPGQGLRLIYYSQIVNDFQKGDIAEGYSVSREKKESFPLTVTSAQKNPTAFYLCASSMVAGGTNTGELFFGEGSRLTVL.

The chain joins TRBV5-1 to TRBJ1-5, with a weak D call TRBD1 (5 bases). V lost 5 bases and J 3 bases, leaving 9 bases between the germline ends. The CDR3 is 13 amino acids. CDR1 SGHRS and CDR2 YFSETQ come from the germline V gene. The chain's CDR3 is CASRRDPNQPQHF. The CDR3, as DNA: TGCGCCAGCAGACGGGACCCCAATCAGCCCCAGCATTTT.

CDR3 nucleotide sequence: TGTGCCAGCATTGCGCTGGTGGGTAGCGGGATCGGTTTACGCTCCTACGAGCAGTACTTC. Translated: CASIALVGSGIGLRSYEQYF. The rearrangement joins TRBV2 to TRBJ2-7, with TRBD2 matching over 8 bases. CDR1 SNHLY and CDR2 FYNNEI come from the germline V gene. V gave up 7 bases and J gave up 0 bases; unmatched junction bases: 23. The CDR3 loop spans 20 amino acids.

This chain joins TRBV5-1 and TRBJ2-7, with TRBD2 matching over 14 bases. The V and J ends lost 3 bases and 4 bases, in that order; junction bases with no gene match: 3. The CDR3 is 15 residues long. From germline, CDR1 is SGHRS and CDR2 YFSETQ. CDR3 protein: CASSYGLAGGYEQYF. DNA for the CDR3: TGCGCCAGCAGCTACGGACTAGCGGGGGGTTACGAGCAGTACTTC.

With respect to this clone: Other nucleotide sequences in the sample specify the same CDR3. The chain uses TRBV7-9 and TRBJ1-5; D call uncertain. V dropped 1 base and J dropped 4 bases, with 2 bases sitting between them. The CDR3 consists of 12 residues. Germline-derived CDR1 and CDR2 are SEHNR and FQNEAQ (reference sequence). The CDR3 sequence is CASSLVNQPQHF. CDR3 bases: TGTGCCAGCAGCTTAGTTAATCAGCCCCAGCATTTT.

The chain is built from TRBV15 and TRBJ2-1, with 7 bases aligning to TRBD1. Germline values: CDR1 LNHNV, CDR2 YYDKDF (reference sequence). V trimming: 4 bases; J trimming: 1 base; junction bases outside the gene matches: 10. This CDR3 region has 17 residues. The CDR3 here is CATSTRTGRKSYNEQFF. CDR3 coding DNA: TGTGCCACCAGCACCCGGACAGGAAGGAAGTCCTACAATGAGCAGTTCTTC.

CDR3 nucleotide sequence: TGTGCCAGCAGCCCACGGGACCAGAAGCAAGAGACCCAGTACTTC. As protein: CASSPRDQKQETQYF. V is TRBV9 and J is TRBJ2-5; perhaps D is TRBD1 or TRBD2 (5 bases each). Trimming cost V 4 bases and J 2 bases, with 15 bases left between them. CDR3 length: 15 residues. The germline V gene encodes CDR1 SGDLS and CDR2 YYNGEE.

The rearrangement uses TRBV9 and TRBJ2-3, with 7 bases identical to TRBD2. This CDR3 contains 16 residues. Germline-derived CDR1 and CDR2 are SGDLS and YYNGEE. The V segment lost 0 bases and the J segment 1 base; nucleotides outside the gene matches: 5. In DNA, the CDR3 is TGTGCCAGCAGCGTAGTCCCTCGGGGGGGCACAGATACGCAGTATTTT. Its protein product is CASSVVPRGGTDTQYF.

The V and J genes are TRBV29-1 and TRBJ2-1; D is ambiguous. The CDR3 covers 13 residues. V shed 3 bases and J shed 4 bases, with 10 bases lying between them. Looked up from germline, CDR1 is SQVTM and CDR2 is ANQGSEA. The CDR3 DNA reads as TGCAGCGTTGAGGTGCAGAGATACAATGAGCAGTTCTTC. Amino acid sequence: CSVEVQRYNEQFF.

This chain joins TRBV2 and TRBJ2-7, with 11 bases fitting TRBD2. The CDR3 contains 14 residues. Germline-derived CDR1 and CDR2 are SNHLY and FYNNEI. Trimming at V came to 8 bases and at J to 2 bases, leaving 5 bases not matched to a gene. CDR3 bases: TGTGCCAGCCTACGACTAGCGGGAACCTACGAGCAGTACTTC. Protein product: CASLRLAGTYEQYF. Full variable domain (outside the CDR3, taken from reference TRBV2 and TRBJ2-7): EPEVTQTPSHQVTQMGQEVILRCVPISNHLYFYWYRQILGQKVEFLVSFYNNEISEKSEIFDDQFSVERPDGSNFTLKIRSTKLEDSAMYFCASLRLAGTYEQYFGPGTRLTVT.

The chain recombines TRBV7-8 with TRBJ1-1; D is ambiguous. Germline CDR1 is SGHVS and CDR2 is FQNEAQ. Trimming took off 3 bases at V and 3 bases at J, with 14 bases between the two ends. The CDR3 loop spans 15 amino acids. The DNA for the CDR3 is TGTGCCAGCAGCTTCGGGTCCGCGGGGTACACTGAAGCTTTCTTT. The encoded protein is CASSFGSAGYTEAFF.

This chain joins TRBV11-2 and TRBJ2-1; 13 nucleotides agree with TRBD2. Germline assignment: CDR1 SGHAT and CDR2 FQNNGV. After removal of 1 base from V and 3 bases from J, the junction contained 3 bases not matched to a gene. The CDR3 has 17 residues. The CDR3: CASSLGRLAGGYNEQFF. CDR3 DNA: TGTGCCAGCAGCTTAGGTCGACTAGCGGGAGGCTACAATGAGCAGTTCTTC.